This is a list of T cell receptor beta chains from one sample in a study of blood T cell repertoires in COVID-19. Here immunoSEQ multiplex PCR was the method, and the copy in TCRdb shows in-frame clones only, minus some. The repertoire has approximately 300,000 clones, around 90% of them found once; the top ten carry less than 20%. Sequencing was done on a sample of PBMCs or T cells enriched from blood (not recorded which). The source of these receptors is a woman aged 25 to 39 who had recovered from COVID-19. The CDR3 runs from the conserved cysteine through the conserved F or W. Fields, in order: D gene, clone size, J gene, CDR3 length, V gene, CDR3 protein, CDR3 DNA. The D gene is left open where the match is weak. For some rows the clone size is stated as once, few or many, or as a class when expanded; others skip it.

TRBD1,.,TRBJ1-6,15,TRBV9,CASSVQGENNSPLHF,TGTGCCAGCAGCGTTCAGGGGGAAAATAATTCACCCCTCCACTTT
.,.,TRBJ2-1,16,TRBV4-3,CASSQELIAEYNEQFF,TGCGCCAGCAGCCAAGAGTTAATAGCTGAGTACAATGAGCAGTTCTTC
.,.,TRBJ2-5,15,TRBV5-4,CASSSGGGSVETQYF,TGTGCCAGCAGCTCCGGTGGGGGGTCCGTAGAGACCCAGTACTTC
TRBD2,.,TRBJ2-5,16,TRBV18,CASSPPPSGTQETQYF,TGTGCCAGCTCACCACCGCCTAGCGGGACCCAAGAGACCCAGTACTTC
.,.,TRBJ1-1,16,TRBV28,CASSLLLGRPNTEAFF,TGTGCCAGCAGTTTATTGCTCGGGAGACCTAACACTGAAGCTTTCTTT
.,.,TRBJ1-1,13,TRBV19,CASSTPVNTEAFF,TGTGCCAGTAGTACCCCTGTGAACACTGAAGCTTTCTTT
.,.,TRBJ1-2,11,TRBV20-1,CSALAGYGYTF,TGCAGTGCTCTTGCGGGCTATGGCTACACCTTC
.,once,TRBJ1-4,14,TRBV2,CATAGSGPNEKLFF,TGTGCCACCGCGGGGTCGGGCCCTAATGAAAAACTGTTTTTT
.,.,TRBJ1-3,16,TRBV18,CASSSTGTLSGNTIYF,TGTGCCAGCTCATCAACCGGGACACTCTCTGGAAACACCATATATTTT
TRBD2,.,TRBJ2-2,20,TRBV4-1,CASSLQASGAASGRRGELFF,TGCGCCAGCAGCCTTCAGGCGTCGGGGGCGGCTAGCGGGAGACGTGGGGAGCTGTTTTTT
.,.,TRBJ1-1,16,TRBV15,CATSSVTVFGYTEAFF,TGTGCCACCAGCAGCGTAACAGTCTTTGGGTACACTGAAGCTTTCTTT
.,.,TRBJ2-4,11,TRBV29-1,CSAITGNIQYF,TGCAGCGCGATTACAGGGAACATTCAGTACTTC
.,.,TRBJ2-3,11,TRBV12-3/TRBV12-4,CASRRSDTQYF,TGTGCCAGCAGGCGGTCAGATACGCAGTATTTT
TRBD1,.,TRBJ1-5,15,TRBV28,CASSTNGQGYQPQHF,TGTGCCAGCAGCACCAACGGACAGGGCTATCAGCCCCAGCATTTT
TRBD1,few,TRBJ1-1,13,TRBV11-3,CASSRTGNTEAFF,TGTGCCAGCAGCCGGACAGGAAACACTGAAGCTTTCTTT
.,.,TRBJ1-1,14,TRBV7-9,CASSLQGLNAEAFF,TGTGCCAGCAGCTTACAGGGTTTGAACGCTGAAGCTTTCTTT
TRBD2,.,TRBJ2-4,13,TRBV7-8,CASVGGMENIQYF,TGTGCCAGTGTGGGAGGGATGGAAAACATTCAGTACTTC
.,.,TRBJ2-1,13,TRBV6-5,CASSQQGANEQFF,TGTGCCAGCAGTCAACAGGGTGCAAATGAGCAGTTCTTC
.,.,TRBJ1-5,15,TRBV11-2,CASSLTDTVNQPQHF,TGTGCCAGCAGCTTAACCGATACAGTTAATCAGCCCCAGCATTTT
.,.,TRBJ2-5,13,TRBV7-9,CASSYLPEETQYF,TGTGCCAGCAGCTATCTTCCTGAAGAGACCCAGTACTTC
TRBD2,.,TRBJ2-3,18,TRBV5-4,CASRGTSGGPRGTDTQYF,TGTGCCAGCAGAGGGACTAGCGGGGGACCCCGGGGCACAGATACGCAGTATTTT
TRBD1,.,TRBJ2-7,12,TRBV10-3,CATGGQGYEQYF,TGTGCCACTGGGGGACAGGGGTACGAGCAGTACTTC
TRBD1,.,TRBJ1-1,12,TRBV28,CASSATGDEAFF,TGTGCCAGCAGTGCAACAGGGGATGAAGCTTTCTTT
.,.,TRBJ1-5,16,TRBV27,CASRWRALVSNQPQHF,TGTGCCAGCAGGTGGCGGGCGCTGGTAAGCAATCAGCCCCAGCATTTT
.,.,TRBJ2-5,13,TRBV9,CASSVAAGETQYF,TGTGCCAGCAGCGTCGCCGCGGGGGAGACCCAGTACTTC
TRBD2,.,TRBJ2-3,17,TRBV5-1,CASSSNLGGSYSDTQYF,TGCGCCAGCAGTTCTAACCTCGGGGGGAGCTATAGCGATACGCAGTATTTT